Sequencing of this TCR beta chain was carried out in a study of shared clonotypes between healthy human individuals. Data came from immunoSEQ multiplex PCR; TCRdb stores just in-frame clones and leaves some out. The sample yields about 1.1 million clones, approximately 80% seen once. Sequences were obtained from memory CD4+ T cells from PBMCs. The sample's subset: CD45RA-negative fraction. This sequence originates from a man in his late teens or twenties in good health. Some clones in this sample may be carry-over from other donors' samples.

CDR3 in DNA: TGCGCCAGCCATGGGGGCGGGAGTTCCTACAATGAGCAGTTCTTC. Translated: CASHGGGSSYNEQFF. The chain combines TRBV5-1 with TRBJ2-1, with D maybe TRBD2 (7 bases). The CDR3 contains 15 residues. Germline CDR1 SGHRS, CDR2 YFSETQ. V was pared by 7 bases and J by 1 base, with 15 bases between.